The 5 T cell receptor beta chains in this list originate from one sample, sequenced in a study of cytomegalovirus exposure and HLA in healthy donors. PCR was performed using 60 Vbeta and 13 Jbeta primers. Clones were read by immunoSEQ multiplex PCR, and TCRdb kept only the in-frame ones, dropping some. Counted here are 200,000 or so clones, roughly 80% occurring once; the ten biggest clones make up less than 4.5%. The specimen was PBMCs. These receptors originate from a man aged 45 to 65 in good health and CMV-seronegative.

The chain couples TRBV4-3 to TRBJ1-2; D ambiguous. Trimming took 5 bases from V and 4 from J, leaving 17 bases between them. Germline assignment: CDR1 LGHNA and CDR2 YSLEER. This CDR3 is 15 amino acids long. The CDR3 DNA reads TGCGCCAGCAGCGACCGATGGAGGGCAAGCTATGGCTACACCTTC. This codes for CASSDRWRASYGYTF.

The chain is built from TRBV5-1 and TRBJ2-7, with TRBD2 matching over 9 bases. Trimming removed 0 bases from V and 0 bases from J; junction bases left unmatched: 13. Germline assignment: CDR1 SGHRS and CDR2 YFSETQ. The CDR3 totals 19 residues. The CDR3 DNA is TGCGCCAGCAGCTTGGGACCAGCGGGGGGACCGTTGGGCTCCTACGAGCAGTACTTC. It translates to CASSLGPAGGPLGSYEQYF.

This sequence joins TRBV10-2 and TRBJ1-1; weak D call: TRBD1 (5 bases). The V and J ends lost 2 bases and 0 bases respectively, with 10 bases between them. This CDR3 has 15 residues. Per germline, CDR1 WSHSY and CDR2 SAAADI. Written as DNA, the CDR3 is TGCGCCAGCAGTGAGCCGGGACTGGTGAACACTGAAGCTTTCTTT. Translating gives CASSEPGLVNTEAFF.

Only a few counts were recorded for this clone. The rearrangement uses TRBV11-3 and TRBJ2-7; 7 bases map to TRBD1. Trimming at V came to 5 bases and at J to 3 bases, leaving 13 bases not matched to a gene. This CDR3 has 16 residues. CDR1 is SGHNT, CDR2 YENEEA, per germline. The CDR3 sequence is CASSQRKQGRGYEQYF. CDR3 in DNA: TGTGCCAGCAGCCAGAGAAAACAGGGGAGAGGCTACGAGCAGTACTTC.

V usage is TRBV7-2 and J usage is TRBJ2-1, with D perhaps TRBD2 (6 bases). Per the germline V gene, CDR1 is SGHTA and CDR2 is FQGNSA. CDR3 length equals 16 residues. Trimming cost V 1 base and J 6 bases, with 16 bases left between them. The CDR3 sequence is CASSLGPGVRLNEQFF. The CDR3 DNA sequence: TGTGCCAGCAGCTTAGGCCCGGGAGTGAGGCTCAATGAGCAGTTCTTC.